These 21 T cell receptor beta chains were sequenced from one sample in a study of cytomegalovirus exposure and HLA in healthy donors. It was with 60 Vbeta and 13 Jbeta primers that the PCR ran. Generated by immunoSEQ multiplex PCR, the TCRdb table keeps only in-frame clones and is missing some. The sample lists about 89,000 clones, around 85% seen once, with about 7% in the top ten. Sequencing was performed on PBMCs. These receptors were obtained from a man aged 40-49 years in good health and CMV-seropositive.

The sample holds a few counts of this clone. The rearrangement joins TRBV27 to TRBJ2-5, with 7 nucleotides matching TRBD2. TRBJ2-7 explains the end of the DNA better; the J call may be wrong. Germline V CDR1 and CDR2: MNHEY, SMNVEV (reference sequence). The CDR3 runs 14 residues. The CDR3 coding sequence is TGTGCCAGCCGCCCTGGGACTATCTCCTACGAGCAGTACTTC. This gives the protein CASRPGTISYEQYF.

The chain recombines TRBV28 with TRBJ2-2; 8 positions agree with TRBD1. Trimming at V came to 6 bases and at J to 0 bases, leaving 3 bases not matched to a gene. Germline CDR1 and CDR2: MDHEN and SYDVKM. CDR3 size: 15 residues. CDR3 residues: CASSWGQANTGELFF. The CDR3 nucleotides are TGTGCCAGCAGCTGGGGACAGGCGAACACCGGGGAGCTGTTTTTT.

The rearrangement uses TRBV28 and TRBJ2-7; D may be TRBD2 (6 bases). CDR3 size: 12 residues. Trimming took off 6 bases at V and 4 bases at J, with 10 bases between the two ends. The V gene's germline CDR1 is MDHEN and CDR2 SYDVKM. The CDR3 nucleotides read TGTGCCAGCAGGGTAGCGGAATACGAGCAGTACTTC. Protein: CASRVAEYEQYF.

The chain links TRBV30 to TRBJ2-1; 8 bases match TRBD2. V lost 0 bases, J lost 9 bases, and 4 bases stayed unmatched. In germline, CDR1 is GTSNPN, CDR2 SVGIG (reference sequence). The CDR3 runs to 13 residues. The CDR3 protein is CAWSVFAGGEQFF. DNA of the CDR3: TGTGCCTGGAGTGTATTCGCGGGGGGTGAGCAGTTCTTC.

The V call is TRBV9, the J call TRBJ2-7, with D tentatively TRBD2 (6 bases). V shed 0 bases and J shed 2 bases, with 15 bases lying between them. Germline V CDR1 and CDR2: SGDLS, YYNGEE. The CDR3 spans 16 residues. In DNA form, the CDR3 reads TGTGCCAGCAGCGTAGGCCCACTAGCCAACGCCTACGAGCAGTACTTC. This encodes CASSVGPLANAYEQYF.

This rearrangement joins TRBV5-1 to TRBJ2-5, with 7 bases fitting TRBD2. This CDR3 spans 14 amino acids. Germline trimming cut 3 bases from V and 2 bases from J; bases unmatched to any gene: 4. The germline V gene has CDR1 SGHRS and CDR2 YFSETQ. The CDR3: CASSSTSTQETQYF. In DNA form, the CDR3 reads TGCGCCAGCAGCTCGACTAGCACACAAGAGACCCAGTACTTC.

The chain employs TRBV4-1 and TRBJ2-1; TRBD2 agrees at 12 bases. The CDR3 length is 19 residues. Germline CDR1 MGHRA, CDR2 YSYEKL. J gave up 5 bases and V 0 bases, and 11 bases lay outside the gene matches. The DNA of the CDR3 is TGCGCCAGCAGCCAAGATAGGGCTAGCGGGGGGGCTAGCGACAATGAGCAGTTCTTC. Protein sequence: CASSQDRASGGASDNEQFF.

CDR3 amino acids: CASSWQAGSSSYEQYF. The CDR3 DNA sequence: TGCGCCAGCAGCTGGCAAGCGGGATCCAGCTCCTACGAGCAGTACTTC. The V gene is TRBV5-1, the J gene TRBJ2-7; 7 bases line up with TRBD2. CDR1 is SGHRS and CDR2 is YFSETQ in the germline V gene. V dropped 3 bases and J dropped 0; count of bases not matched to a gene: 9. CDR3 length: 16 residues.

In DNA, the CDR3 is TGTGCCAGCAGTTTTCCCGGGACAGCCAGGGAAATTGGTCGCACTGAAGCTTTCTTT. Its translation: CASSFPGTAREIGRTEAFF. The chain couples TRBV28 to TRBJ1-1, with TRBD1 matching over 7 bases. V shed 3 bases, J shed 4 bases, and the junction held 20 bases outside the gene matches. The CDR3 contains 19 residues. Germline V gene lookup returns CDR1 MDHEN and CDR2 SYDVKM.

This sequence joins TRBV4-2 and TRBJ1-1; TRBD1 might be the D (6 bases). The CDR3 has 18 residues. Looked up from germline, CDR1 is LGHNA and CDR2 is YNFKEQ. V was shortened by 4 bases and J by 2 bases, with 23 bases between the two germline ends. Written as DNA, the CDR3 is TGTGCCAGCAGCCCTCACCCCTCAGGCACAGGGCGAAACACTGAAGCTTTCTTT. This gives the protein CASSPHPSGTGRNTEAFF.

The chain carries TRBV7-9 and TRBJ2-5, with 7 bases that match TRBD2. The CDR3 has 15 residues. V lost 5 bases to trimming and J lost 3 bases; unmatched junction nucleotides: 9. From germline, CDR1 is SEHNR and CDR2 FQNEAQ (reference sequence). DNA for the CDR3: TGTGCCAGCAGCATAGGACTAGTGGCCGAAGAGACCCAGTACTTC. Its protein product is CASSIGLVAEETQYF.

The genes are TRBV10-1 and TRBJ2-7; TRBD2 might be the D (5 bases). Per the germline V gene, CDR1 is WNHNN and CDR2 is SYGVQD (reference sequence). Trimming left V 8 bases short and J 7 bases short, with 18 bases between. CDR3 length: 13 residues. As DNA, the CDR3 is TGCGCCAGCCCCACAAGACCCTCGGGAGAGCAGTACTTC. This sequence encodes CASPTRPSGEQYF.

This chain uses TRBV19 with TRBJ2-3; 9 nucleotides line up with TRBD1. The CDR3 spans 16 residues. Looked up from germline, CDR1 is LNHDA and CDR2 is SQIVND (reference sequence). The ends lost 2 bases at V and 2 bases at J; junction bases unmatched: 5. CDR3 in DNA: TGTGCCAGTAGTATATCGGGACAGGGTCTCACAGATACGCAGTATTTT. Translated: CASSISGQGLTDTQYF.

The rearrangement links TRBV5-1 to TRBJ1-4; 7 bases fit TRBD1. In germline, CDR1 is SGHRS, CDR2 YFSETQ. The CDR3 loop spans 16 amino acids. V gave up 2 bases and J gave up 0 bases; unmatched junction bases: 4. The CDR3 is CASSFFGTATNEKLFF. CDR3 DNA sequence: TGCGCCAGCAGCTTCTTCGGGACAGCAACTAATGAAAAACTGTTTTTT.

The J gene is TRBJ2-1, the V gene TRBV6-6; D possibly corresponds to TRBD2 (6 bases). Trimming pared 2 bases from V and 3 bases from J, leaving 8 bases between. The CDR3 is 14 amino acids. Germline CDR1 reads MNHNY; CDR2 reads SVGAGI (reference sequence). CDR3 protein: CASSYRENYNEQFF. The CDR3 DNA reads as TGTGCCAGCAGTTACCGGGAGAACTACAATGAGCAGTTCTTC.

The V call is TRBV18, the J call TRBJ1-4, with TRBD1 matching 8 bases. J lost 2 bases, V lost 4 bases, and 6 bases had no gene match. CDR1 is KGHSH and CDR2 is LQKENI in the germline V gene. The CDR3 has 16 amino acids. The DNA of the CDR3 is TGTGCCAGCTCACTAGACAGGGGTGGCACTAATGAAAAACTGTTTTTT. This translates into CASSLDRGGTNEKLFF.

This chain connects TRBV28 to TRBJ1-1, with 11 bases identical to TRBD1. The CDR3 covers 15 residues. J was trimmed by 5 bases and V by 6 bases; bases with no gene match: 8. The germline V gene encodes CDR1 MDHEN and CDR2 SYDVKM. The DNA for the CDR3 is TGTGCCAGCAGACCAATGGGGGACAGGGGGACTGAAGCTTTCTTT. It codes for CASRPMGDRGTEAFF. Variable domain in full (rest from reference TRBV28 and TRBJ1-1): DVKVTQSSRYLVKRTGEKVFLECVQDMDHENMFWYRQDPGLGLRLIYFSYDVKMKEKGDIPEGYSVSREKKERFSLILESASTNQTSMYLCASRPMGDRGTEAFFGQGTRLTVV.

The chain employs TRBV28 and TRBJ2-7; 10 bases agree with TRBD1. The CDR3 is made up of 15 amino acids. Germline CDR1 and CDR2: MDHEN and SYDVKM. With V trimmed by 2 bases and J by 3 bases, 4 bases remained unmatched. CDR3 residues: CASSLRTGGSYEQYF. The CDR3 nucleotides read TGTGCCAGCAGTTTACGGACAGGGGGGAGCTACGAGCAGTACTTC.

The rearrangement joins TRBV5-5 to TRBJ2-2; 7 bases agree with TRBD2. The germline V gene encodes CDR1 SGHKS and CDR2 YYEKEE (reference sequence). The CDR3 has 16 residues. Trimming cost V 4 bases and J 0 bases; bases outside gene matches: 6. The CDR3 sequence is CASSPGLESNTGELFF. CDR3 bases: TGTGCCAGCAGCCCCGGACTAGAGTCGAACACCGGGGAGCTGTTTTTT.

The chain combines TRBV21-1 with TRBJ1-2; the tabulated D call, TRBD1, remains unverified against the DNA. TRBV21-1 constitutes a pseudogene. CDR3 size: 19 residues. CDR3 DNA sequence: TGTGCCAGCGGGGGACCGGGACAGGGGACCCATCATTTCCTCTATGGCTACACCTTC. As protein: CASGGPGQGTHHFLYGYTF.

The chain uses TRBV5-4 and TRBJ2-3; D unresolved. Trimming removed 1 base from V and 5 bases from J, with 5 bases in between. CDR1 is SGHNT and CDR2 is YYREEE in the germline V gene (reference sequence). The CDR3 totals 12 residues. The CDR3 spells CASSLNGDTQYF. CDR3 in DNA: TGTGCCAGCAGCTTGAACGGAGATACGCAGTATTTT. Complete variable domain (other parts from reference TRBV5-4 and TRBJ2-3): ETGVTQSPTHLIKTRGQQVTLRCSSQSGHNTVSWYQQALGQGPQFIFQYYREEENGRGNFPPRFSGLQFPNYSSELNVNALELDDSALYLCASSLNGDTQYFGPGTRLTVL.